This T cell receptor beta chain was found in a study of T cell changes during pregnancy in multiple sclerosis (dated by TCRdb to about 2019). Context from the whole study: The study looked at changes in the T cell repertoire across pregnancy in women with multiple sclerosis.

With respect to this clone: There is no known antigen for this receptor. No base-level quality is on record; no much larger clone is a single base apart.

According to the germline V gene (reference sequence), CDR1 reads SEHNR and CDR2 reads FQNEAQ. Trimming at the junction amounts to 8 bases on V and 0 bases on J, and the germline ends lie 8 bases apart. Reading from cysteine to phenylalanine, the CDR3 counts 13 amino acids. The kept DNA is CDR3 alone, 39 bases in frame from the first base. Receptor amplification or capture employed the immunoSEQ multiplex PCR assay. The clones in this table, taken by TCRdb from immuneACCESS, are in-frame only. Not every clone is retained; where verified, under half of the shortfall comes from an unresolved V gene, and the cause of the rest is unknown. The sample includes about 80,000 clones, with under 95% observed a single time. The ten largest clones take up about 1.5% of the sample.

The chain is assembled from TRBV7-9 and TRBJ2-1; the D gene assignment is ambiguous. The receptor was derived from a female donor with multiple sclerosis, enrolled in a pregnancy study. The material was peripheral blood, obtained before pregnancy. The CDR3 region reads CASDPGSYNEQFF. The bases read TGTGCCAGCGATCCCGGCTCCTACAATGAGCAGTTCTTC.